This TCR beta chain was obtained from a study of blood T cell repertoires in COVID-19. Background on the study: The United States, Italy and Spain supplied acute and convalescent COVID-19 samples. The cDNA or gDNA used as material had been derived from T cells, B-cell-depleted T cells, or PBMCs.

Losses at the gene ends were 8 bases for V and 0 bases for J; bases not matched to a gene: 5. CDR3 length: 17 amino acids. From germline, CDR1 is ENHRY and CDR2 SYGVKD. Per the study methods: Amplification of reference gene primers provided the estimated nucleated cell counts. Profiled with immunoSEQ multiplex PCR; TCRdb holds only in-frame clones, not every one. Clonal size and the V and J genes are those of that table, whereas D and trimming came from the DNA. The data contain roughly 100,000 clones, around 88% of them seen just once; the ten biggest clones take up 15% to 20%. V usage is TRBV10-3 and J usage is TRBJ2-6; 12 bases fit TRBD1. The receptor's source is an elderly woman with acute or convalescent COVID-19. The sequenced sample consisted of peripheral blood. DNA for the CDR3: TGTGCCATCGGGGGACAGGGGGCTAGCTCTGGGGCCAACGTCCTGACTTTC. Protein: CAIGGQGASSGANVLTF.